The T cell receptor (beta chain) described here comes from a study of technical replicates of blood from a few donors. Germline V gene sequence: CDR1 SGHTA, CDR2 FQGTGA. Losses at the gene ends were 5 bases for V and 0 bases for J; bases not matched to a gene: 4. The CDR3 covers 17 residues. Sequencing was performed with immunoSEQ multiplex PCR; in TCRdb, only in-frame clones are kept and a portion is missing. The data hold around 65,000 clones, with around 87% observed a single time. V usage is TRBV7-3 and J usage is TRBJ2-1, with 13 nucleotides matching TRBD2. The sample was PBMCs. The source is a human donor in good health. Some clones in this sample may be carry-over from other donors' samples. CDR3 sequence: CASSPTSGGGSYNEQFF. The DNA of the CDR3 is TGTGCCAGCAGCCCTACTAGCGGGGGGGGCTCCTACAATGAGCAGTTCTTC.